These T cell receptor beta chains were read from a single sample in a study of blood T cells in healthy people across ages. TCRdb reanalysed the 5' RACE reads using MiXCR and keeps one entry per CDR3 protein. The sample yields over a million distinct CDR3 sequences, under 55% seen once. The source material was blood. All receptors come from a woman aged 55-70 years in good health. The CDR3 runs from the conserved cysteine through the conserved F or W. A D gene is named only where the DNA matches it firmly. Expanded clones are given a class, and other clones once, few, many or no size at all.

15	few	TRBD1	TRBV29-1	TRBJ1-1	CSVEDPRQGDTEAFF	TGCAGCGTTGAAGATCCGAGGCAGGGGGACACTGAAGCTTTCTTT
16	.	.	TRBV9	TRBJ2-3	CASSVAGGDSTDTQYF	TGTGCCAGCAGCGTAGCGGGGGGCGATAGCACAGATACGCAGTATTTT
13	many	TRBD2	TRBV7-9	TRBJ2-5	CASARAGVETQYF	TGTGCCAGCGCCCGGGCGGGAGTAGAGACCCAGTACTTC
14	.	TRBD1	TRBV7-9	TRBJ1-2	CASSLAGDSSGYTF	TGTGCCAGCAGCTTAGCGGGGGACAGCAGCGGCTACACCTTC
11	.	.	TRBV20-1	TRBJ1-2	CSAPTGPGYTF	TGCAGTGCTCCAACAGGGCCTGGCTACACCTTC
19	few	TRBD2	TRBV7-8	TRBJ2-7	CASSLGYKKLAGEHNEQYF	TGTGCCAGCAGCTTAGGGTACAAGAAACTAGCGGGAGAACACAATGAGCAGTACTTC
12	.	.	TRBV20-1	TRBJ1-1	CSAQPGDTEAFF	TGCAGTGCCCAGCCGGGGGACACTGAAGCTTTCTTT
14	few	.	TRBV2	TRBJ2-7	CASSEGWDPYEQYF	TGTGCCAGCAGTGAAGGGTGGGACCCCTACGAGCAGTACTTC
13	few	TRBD2	TRBV28	TRBJ2-5	CASKKAGWKTQYF	TGTGCCAGCAAAAAAGCGGGGTGGAAGACCCAGTACTTC
16	.	.	TRBV7-9	TRBJ2-1	CASSPAAGIVNNVQFF	TGTGCCAGCAGCCCCGCTGCGGGGATTGTGAACAATGTGCAGTTCTTC
13	few	.	TRBV5-1	TRBJ1-6	CASREALVSPLHF	TGCGCCAGCAGGGAGGCTCTGGTATCACCCCTCCACTTT
14	few	TRBD2	TRBV5-6	TRBJ2-1	CASSWGTTYNEQFF	TGTGCCAGCAGCTGGGGGACTACCTACAATGAGCAGTTCTTC
16	few	.	TRBV28	TRBJ1-5	CASSLLRGQANQPQHF	TGTGCCAGCAGTTTACTCCGAGGGCAGGCGAATCAGCCCCAGCATTTT
16	.	.	TRBV27	TRBJ2-5	CASSLSQRGNQETQYF	TGTGCCAGCAGTTTATCCCAGCGCGGGAACCAAGAGACCCAGTACTTC
13	.	.	TRBV11-2	TRBJ2-7	CASILGEGFEQYF	TGTGCCAGCATCTTAGGAGAGGGTTTCGAGCAGTACTTC
19	few	TRBD2	TRBV27	TRBJ2-3	CASSLPRTSGTPGTDTQYF	TGTGCCAGCAGTCTACCCCGGACTAGCGGGACGCCTGGCACAGATACGCAGTATTTT
14	.	.	TRBV6-5	TRBJ2-1	CASSYDVADNEQFF	TGTGCCAGCAGTTACGATGTGGCGGACAATGAGCAGTTCTTC
14	.	.	TRBV5-1	TRBJ2-7	CASSWTDSSYEQYF	TGCGCCAGCAGCTGGACAGATAGCTCCTACGAGCAGTACTTC
15	.	TRBD2	TRBV28	TRBJ2-5	CASIAPGTSKRSQYF	TGTGCCAGCATCGCCCCTGGGACTAGCAAGAGGTCCCAGTACTTC
15	.	TRBD1	TRBV12-3/TRBV12-4	TRBJ1-2	CASSFGTGGGYGYTF	TGTGCCAGCAGTTTTGGGACAGGGGGTGGCTATGGCTACACCTTC
14	.	TRBD1	TRBV27	TRBJ2-5	CASGTWTGAAEQYF	TGTGCCAGCGGAACATGGACAGGGGCGGCTGAGCAGTACTTC
13	many	TRBD1	TRBV29-1	TRBJ2-7	CSASGTGTYGQYF	TGCAGTGCTTCGGGGACAGGGACATACGGGCAGTACTTC
17	.	TRBD1	TRBV3-1	TRBJ2-7	CASSQGDRRRSYNEQYF	TGTGCCAGCAGCCAAGGGGACAGGAGACGCTCCTACAATGAGCAGTACTTC
13	.	.	TRBV29-1	TRBJ2-7	CSARRPGSHEQYF	TGCAGCGCCCGGAGGCCAGGGTCCCACGAGCAGTACTTC
16	.	TRBD2	TRBV28	TRBJ2-3	CASSSPLAGVTDTQYF	TGTGCCAGCAGCTCTCCACTAGCGGGAGTCACAGATACGCAGTATTTT
14	.	.	TRBV10-3	TRBJ2-2	CAVARGGNTGELFF	TGTGCCGTCGCGCGGGGTGGGAACACCGGGGAGCTGTTTTTT
13	.	TRBD2	TRBV7-9	TRBJ2-1	CASSLAGGGAEFF	TGTGCCAGCAGCTTAGCCGGGGGGGGGGCTGAGTTCTTC
17	.	TRBD2	TRBV7-9	TRBJ2-4	CASSPGGSGEAKNIQYF	TGTGCCAGCAGCCCCGGGGGTAGCGGGGAGGCCAAAAACATTCAGTACTTC